The rows below give T cell receptor beta chains drawn from one sample of a study of shared clonotypes between healthy human individuals. Generated by immunoSEQ multiplex PCR, the TCRdb table keeps only in-frame clones and is missing some. The sample has 2 million to 2.5 million clones; 93% are singletons. Specimen: naive CD4+ T cells from PBMCs. These receptors were taken from a man between 18 and 29 years old in good health. Some clones in this sample may be carry-over from other donors' samples. CDR3s include the opening cysteine and the closing phenylalanine or tryptophan. D genes are given only for firm matches. Clone sizes are given selectively: once, few, many, or a class where the clone is expanded.

D gene: NA
V gene: TRBV5-1
clone size: NA
J gene: TRBJ2-4
CDR3 protein: CASSPEPTTKNIQYF
CDR3 DNA: TGCGCCAGCAGCCCGGAGCCGACTACCAAAAACATTCAGTACTTC

D gene: NA
V gene: TRBV25-1
clone size: NA
J gene: TRBJ2-5
CDR3 protein: CASSSFFDQYF
CDR3 DNA: TGTGCCAGCAGTTCATTTTTTGACCAGTACTTC

D gene: NA
V gene: TRBV10-3
clone size: NA
J gene: TRBJ2-5
CDR3 protein: CAISADSPRETQYF
CDR3 DNA: TGTGCCATCAGTGCGGACAGCCCTCGGGAGACCCAGTACTTC

D gene: NA
V gene: TRBV5-4
clone size: NA
J gene: TRBJ2-5
CDR3 protein: CASSMGRSPGETQYF
CDR3 DNA: TGTGCCAGCAGCATGGGACGCTCCCCCGGGGAGACCCAGTACTTC

D gene: NA
V gene: TRBV7-3
clone size: NA
J gene: TRBJ2-1
CDR3 protein: CASSPRGGLLDEQFF
CDR3 DNA: TGTGCCAGCAGCCCCAGAGGCGGGCTGTTAGATGAGCAGTTCTTC

D gene: NA
V gene: TRBV7-3
clone size: NA
J gene: TRBJ2-6
CDR3 protein: CASSFFAGANVLTF
CDR3 DNA: TGTGCCAGCAGCTTTTTTGCTGGGGCCAACGTCCTGACTTTC

D gene: TRBD2
V gene: TRBV5-4
clone size: NA
J gene: TRBJ2-2
CDR3 protein: CASTPKGSGGDTGELFF
CDR3 DNA: TGTGCCAGCACCCCTAAGGGATCGGGGGGAGACACCGGGGAGCTGTTTTTT

D gene: TRBD2
V gene: TRBV4-3
clone size: NA
J gene: TRBJ2-7
CDR3 protein: CASSQGTSGTYEQYF
CDR3 DNA: TGCGCCAGCAGCCAAGGAACTAGCGGCACCTACGAGCAGTACTTC

D gene: NA
V gene: TRBV7-9
clone size: NA
J gene: TRBJ2-7
CDR3 protein: CASSFSSGYTYEQYF
CDR3 DNA: TGTGCCAGCAGCTTTAGTAGCGGCTATACCTACGAGCAGTACTTC

D gene: NA
V gene: TRBV27
clone size: NA
J gene: TRBJ2-7
CDR3 protein: CASTRAGLKGQYF
CDR3 DNA: TGTGCCAGCACGAGGGCAGGGTTAAAAGGGCAGTACTTC

D gene: NA
V gene: TRBV2
clone size: NA
J gene: TRBJ2-1
CDR3 protein: CASSVDPPNEQFF
CDR3 DNA: TGTGCCAGCAGTGTAGATCCCCCCAATGAGCAGTTCTTC

D gene: NA
V gene: TRBV6-1
clone size: NA
J gene: TRBJ1-1
CDR3 protein: CASSRTDLEAFF
CDR3 DNA: TGTGCCAGCAGCCGGACGGACCTAGAAGCTTTCTTT

D gene: NA
V gene: TRBV18
clone size: few
J gene: TRBJ1-1
CDR3 protein: CASSPEGHTEAFF
CDR3 DNA: TGTGCCAGCTCACCAGAGGGACACACTGAAGCTTTCTTT

D gene: NA
V gene: TRBV6-6
clone size: NA
J gene: TRBJ2-3
CDR3 protein: CATRPADTDTQYF
CDR3 DNA: TGTGCCACCCGTCCGGCAGACACAGATACGCAGTATTTT

D gene: NA
V gene: TRBV4-3
clone size: NA
J gene: TRBJ2-3
CDR3 protein: CASSQGGSTDTQYF
CDR3 DNA: TGCGCCAGCAGCCAAGGCGGGAGCACAGATACGCAGTATTTT

D gene: TRBD2
V gene: TRBV7-3
clone size: once
J gene: TRBJ2-5
CDR3 protein: CASSPAPAGAETQYF
CDR3 DNA: TGTGCCAGCAGCCCCGCCCCTGCGGGAGCAGAGACCCAGTACTTC

D gene: NA
V gene: TRBV7-3
clone size: NA
J gene: TRBJ2-1
CDR3 protein: CASSLLGPGLSYNEQFF
CDR3 DNA: TGTGCCAGCAGCTTATTGGGGCCAGGGTTGTCCTACAATGAGCAGTTCTTC

D gene: TRBD2
V gene: TRBV5-1
clone size: NA
J gene: TRBJ2-1
CDR3 protein: CASRSRGLTSGLIEQFF
CDR3 DNA: TGCGCCAGCAGATCTCGGGGATTGACTAGCGGCCTAATTGAGCAGTTCTTC

D gene: TRBD2
V gene: TRBV7-3
clone size: NA
J gene: TRBJ2-5
CDR3 protein: CASSLAGGPTQYF
CDR3 DNA: TGTGCCAGCAGCCTAGCGGGAGGGCCGACCCAGTACTTC

D gene: TRBD2
V gene: TRBV13
clone size: NA
J gene: TRBJ2-4
CDR3 protein: CASSLGSLKRERTKNIQYF
CDR3 DNA: TGTGCCAGCAGCTTAGGATCCCTTAAGCGGGAGCGTACCAAAAACATTCAGTACTTC

D gene: TRBD2
V gene: TRBV30
clone size: NA
J gene: TRBJ2-2
CDR3 protein: CAWSVRASGRVNTGELFF
CDR3 DNA: TGTGCCTGGAGTGTAAGGGCTAGCGGGAGGGTTAACACCGGGGAGCTGTTTTTT

D gene: TRBD2
V gene: TRBV9
clone size: NA
J gene: TRBJ2-7
CDR3 protein: CASSVGTSGIGGVSYEQYF
CDR3 DNA: TGTGCCAGCAGCGTAGGGACTAGCGGGATCGGGGGTGTTTCCTACGAGCAGTACTTC

D gene: NA
V gene: TRBV28
clone size: NA
J gene: TRBJ2-5
CDR3 protein: CASSPPPGETQYF
CDR3 DNA: TGTGCCAGCAGTCCCCCGCCGGGGGAGACCCAGTACTTC

D gene: TRBD1
V gene: TRBV5-1
clone size: NA
J gene: TRBJ1-1
CDR3 protein: CASSRGWDSTNTEAFF
CDR3 DNA: TGCGCCAGTAGCAGGGGTTGGGACAGTACGAACACTGAAGCTTTCTTT

D gene: NA
V gene: TRBV7-2
clone size: NA
J gene: TRBJ1-3
CDR3 protein: CASSLIGNTIYF
CDR3 DNA: TGTGCCAGCAGCTTAATCGGAAACACCATATATTTT

D gene: TRBD1
V gene: TRBV6-1
clone size: NA
J gene: TRBJ1-5
CDR3 protein: CASITGVRNQPQHF
CDR3 DNA: TGTGCCAGCATAACAGGGGTTCGAAATCAGCCCCAGCATTTT

D gene: NA
V gene: TRBV19
clone size: NA
J gene: TRBJ2-7
CDR3 protein: CASSTGPRREQYF
CDR3 DNA: TGTGCCAGTAGTACCGGACCCCGGAGGGAGCAGTACTTC

D gene: NA
V gene: TRBV5-8
clone size: NA
J gene: TRBJ1-1
CDR3 protein: CASSRSRNTEAFF
CDR3 DNA: TGTGCCAGCAGTCGTTCCCGGAACACTGAAGCTTTCTTT

D gene: NA
V gene: TRBV28
clone size: once
J gene: TRBJ1-4
CDR3 protein: CASSLGPLWTNEKLFF
CDR3 DNA: TGTGCCAGCAGTTTAGGGCCCCTATGGACTAATGAAAAACTGTTTTTT

D gene: TRBD1
V gene: TRBV7-8
clone size: NA
J gene: TRBJ1-5
CDR3 protein: CASSLTQGVISNQPQHF
CDR3 DNA: TGTGCCAGCAGCCTGACACAGGGGGTGATAAGCAATCAGCCCCAGCATTTT

D gene: NA
V gene: TRBV2
clone size: NA
J gene: TRBJ2-1
CDR3 protein: CASNPGGGRITNEQFF
CDR3 DNA: TGTGCCAGCAATCCGGGGGGCGGGCGAATAACCAATGAGCAGTTCTTC

D gene: NA
V gene: TRBV9
clone size: NA
J gene: TRBJ2-3
CDR3 protein: CASSVAHGGSSTDTQYF
CDR3 DNA: TGTGCCAGCAGCGTAGCTCATGGGGGTTCTAGCACAGATACGCAGTATTTT

D gene: NA
V gene: TRBV18
clone size: NA
J gene: TRBJ1-1
CDR3 protein: CASSEDRSNTEAFF
CDR3 DNA: TGTGCCAGCTCAGAAGACAGGAGTAACACTGAAGCTTTCTTT